What follows are 10 T cell receptor beta chains derived from one specimen sequenced in a study of blood T cells in healthy people across ages. It was with a sample-barcoded 5' primer and a J-beta primer mix that a second PCR of roughly 7 to 12 cycles was run. TCRdb used MiXCR to reprocess the 5' RACE reads, holding one entry per CDR3 protein. In the table there are around 1,900,000 distinct CDR3 sequences, around 42% of which are singletons. Sample: blood. The receptor source for this set is a human donor in good health.

The rearrangement joins TRBV28 to TRBJ1-5, with TRBD1 matching over 7 bases. CDR1 is MDHEN, CDR2 SYDVKM, per germline. This CDR3 comprises 14 residues. Trimming cost V 3 bases and J 8 bases; bases outside gene matches: 7. This CDR3 is CASSLGQPIKPQHF. CDR3 DNA: TGTGCCAGCAGTTTGGGACAGCCAATTAAGCCCCAGCATTTT.

In its sample, this clonotype was seen many times. This chain joins TRBV20-1 and TRBJ2-7, with 9 bases aligning to TRBD1. With 3 bases clipped from V and 3 bases from J, the junction kept 3 bases outside the gene matches. CDR1 and CDR2 from the germline V gene are DFQATT and SNEGSKA (reference sequence). This CDR3 contains 13 residues. The CDR3 coding sequence is TGCAGTGCTAGCCGACAGGGGGTCTACGAGCAGTACTTC. The encoded protein is CSASRQGVYEQYF.

This chain joins TRBV5-1 and TRBJ2-2; D is undetermined. CDR1 SGHRS and CDR2 YFSETQ come from the germline V gene. Trimming took off 1 base at V and 8 bases at J, with 9 bases between the two ends. This CDR3 is built from 13 residues. CDR3 in amino acids: CASSLSVGGELFF. The CDR3, as DNA: TGCGCCAGCAGCTTGAGTGTCGGTGGGGAGCTGTTTTTT.

This clonotype was counted only a few times. The rearrangement links TRBV15 to TRBJ2-5; no clear D. Germline values: CDR1 LNHNV, CDR2 YYDKDF (reference sequence). The CDR3 covers 14 residues. The V end was cut by 2 bases, the J end by 7 bases, with 14 bases between. For the CDR3, the DNA is TGTGCCACCAGCAGATCCCTCCCCGGTGGGACCCAGTACTTC. Protein product: CATSRSLPGGTQYF. The variable domain in full, with the rest retrieved from reference TRBV15 and TRBJ2-5, is DAMVIQNPRYQVTQFGKPVTLSCSQTLNHNVMYWYQQKSSQAPKLLFHYYDKDFNNEADTPDNFQSRRPNTSFCFLDIRSPGLGDTAMYLCATSRSLPGGTQYFGPGTRLLVL.

The chain combines TRBV5-6 with TRBJ1-5; no definite D call. This CDR3 has 14 amino acids. With 3 bases removed from V and 5 bases from J, the gap between germline ends came to 12 bases. Germline V gene data show CDR1 as SGHDT and CDR2 as YYEEEE. The CDR3: CASSSYGKHQPQHF. The DNA of the CDR3 is TGTGCCAGCAGCTCGTACGGAAAACATCAGCCCCAGCATTTT.

V usage is TRBV10-2 and J usage is TRBJ2-5, with D possibly matching TRBD1 (6 bases). CDR1 is WSHSY, CDR2 SAAADI, per germline. The germline V and J ends were trimmed by 9 bases and 5 bases, with 16 bases remaining between them. The CDR3 sequence is 13 residues long. Written as DNA, the CDR3 is TGCGCCAGTCGGACCTCTCAGGGGGAGACCCAGTACTTC. Its protein product is CASRTSQGETQYF.

The table lists this clonotype with a count of one. In nucleotides, the CDR3 is TGTGCCAGCAAAATGGACGGGTACTCCTACGAGCAGTACTTC. Its translation: CASKMDGYSYEQYF. J is TRBJ2-7 and V is TRBV28; D gene uncertain. CDR1 and CDR2 (germline): MDHEN, SYDVKM. Trimming shortened V by 7 bases and J by 0 bases, and 13 bases separated the two germline ends. This CDR3 spans 14 amino acids.

In this sample, this clonotype turned up many times. The rearrangement joins TRBV13 to TRBJ2-5; 9 bases map to TRBD2. The CDR3 loop spans 15 amino acids. After removal of 0 bases from V and 2 bases from J, the junction contained 1 base not matched to a gene. In germline, CDR1 is PRHDT, CDR2 FYEKMQ (reference sequence). The DNA of the CDR3 is TGTGCCAGCAGCTTAGGGCGGGGGGGACAAGAGACCCAGTACTTC. Translation gives CASSLGRGGQETQYF.

The chain employs TRBV11-3 and TRBJ2-1, with 8 bases aligning to TRBD1. The CDR3 is 13 residues long. V trimming: 1 base; J trimming: 9 bases; junction bases outside the gene matches: 2. Germline CDR1 reads SGHNT; CDR2 reads YENEEA. The CDR3 region has the DNA TGTGCCAGCAGCTTAGTTGACAGGGGTGAGCAGTTCTTC. Its translation: CASSLVDRGEQFF.

A few counts support this clonotype. The V call is TRBV7-2, the J call TRBJ2-3; 12 bases match TRBD2. The trim removed 2 bases at V and 4 bases at J, leaving 4 bases unmatched. This CDR3 is 16 amino acids long. Germline lookup yields CDR1 SGHTA and CDR2 FQGNSA. The CDR3 DNA is TGTGCCAGCAGCTTAAGTCTAGCGGGAGGGGCAGATACGCAGTATTTT. Its translation is CASSLSLAGGADTQYF.